What follows are 30 T cell receptor beta chains derived from one specimen sequenced in a study of tumor-infiltrating lymphocytes in primary liver carcinoma. Unsorted bulk tissue of about 20-32 mg yielded co-extracted RNA and DNA. TCR beta cDNA was prepared out of 500 ng total RNA by means of a constant-region primer. It was through three nested multiplex PCR rounds of slightly modified ARM-PCR that TCR beta libraries arose. In the first two PCR rounds, TRBV1-TRBV30 forward primers were paired with a C-beta reverse primer, and each round lasted 10 cycles. TCRdb re-called the multiplex PCR reads with MiXCR, one entry per CDR3 protein. The data contain about 78,000 distinct CDR3 sequences, 70% to 80% of them singletons. The sample consisted of liver tumor tissue from sampling region 4. Subset denoted: tumor region T4, right-lateral pole. Every receptor here comes from a woman aged 60-75 years with primary liver carcinoma and hepatitis B virus infection.

On this clonotype: The junction does not match germline at one end; this may be a read error. V is TRBV11-3 and J is TRBJ2-7; D gene ambiguous. This CDR3 has 11 amino acids. Looked up from germline, CDR1 is SGHNT and CDR2 is YENEEA. CDR3 DNA sequence: TGTGACTGCAGCTATTCCTACGAGCAGCACTTC. This gives the protein CDCSYSYEQHF.

The CDR3, as DNA: TGCAGCATTCAGGGAGGAATTACATACGAGCAGTACTTC. This encodes CSIQGGITYEQYF. V usage is TRBV29-1 and J usage is TRBJ2-7, with D perhaps TRBD2 (6 bases). There are 13 residues in the CDR3. The germline V gene encodes CDR1 SQVTM and CDR2 ANQGSEA. Trimming shortened V by 8 bases and J by 4 bases, and 18 bases separated the two germline ends.

Comment on this clonotype: The junction does not match germline at one end; this may be a read error. This chain joins TRBV28 and TRBJ2-1; D is unresolved. Germline-derived CDR1 and CDR2 are MDHEN and SYDVKM. CDR3 size: 12 residues. The CDR3 sequence is CDSNSSYNEQFF. CDR3 bases: TGTGACAGCAACTCCAGTTACAATGAGCAGTTCTTC.

Turning to this clonotype: The conserved phenylalanine or tryptophan normally closing the CDR3 is absent here, so this likely arose from a read error. The CDR3 region has the DNA TGTGCCAGCAGCCCTCCGCAAGGACCGACCTGGGAACTGTTTATT. The encoded protein is CASSPPQGPTWELFI. V usage is TRBV11-2 and J usage is TRBJ2-2; D is uncertain. CDR3 length: 15 residues. Germline V gene data show CDR1 as SGHAT and CDR2 as FQNNGV.

This clonotype was counted many times. The V and J genes are TRBV28 and TRBJ1-1, with D possibly TRBD1 on 5 matching bases. The CDR3 sequence is 12 residues long. Trimming removed 7 bases from V and 1 base from J, with 7 bases in between. The germline V gene has CDR1 MDHEN and CDR2 SYDVKM. The CDR3 is CASTGQNTEAFF. The CDR3 nucleotides read TGTGCCAGCACAGGACAGAACACTGAAGCTTTCTTT.

This clonotype has a single count. Because the CDR3 is missing its conserved closing phenylalanine or tryptophan, this is likely a read error. The V and J genes are TRBV11-2 and TRBJ2-7; perhaps D is TRBD1 or TRBD2 (6 bases each). CDR1 and CDR2 (germline): SGHAT, FQNNGV. The CDR3 is 16 residues long. The V end was cut by 11 bases, the J end by 7 bases, with 30 bases between. CDR3 amino acids: CAGTTPGWEARGEQYL. In nucleotides, the CDR3 is TGTGCCGGCACGACTCCTGGGTGGGAGGCAAGGGGGGAGCAGTACCTC.

This clonotype occurred once. This rearrangement joins TRBV10-3 to TRBJ2-1; 10 positions match TRBD1. Looked up from germline, CDR1 is ENHRY and CDR2 is SYGVKD. The CDR3 length is 16 residues. The CDR3 DNA is TGTGATATCAGGACAGGGGGAGTCACGGGCTACAATGAGCAGTTCTTC. Amino acids: CDIRTGGVTGYNEQFF.

The CDR3 sequence is CSVVGGINNIQYF. The CDR3 DNA reads as TGCAGCGTTGTGGGTGGGATCAACAACATTCAGTACTTC. The chain employs TRBV29-1 and TRBJ2-4; D unresolved. The CDR3 totals 13 residues. Trimming pared 4 bases from V and 7 bases from J, leaving 14 bases between. CDR1 and CDR2 (germline): SQVTM, ANQGSEA.

The sample holds many counts of this clonotype. The chain carries TRBV5-1 and TRBJ2-1, with TRBD2 matching 14 bases. The germline CDR1 and CDR2 sequences are SGHRS and YFSETQ. This CDR3 region has 16 residues. Unmatched junction bases numbered 11, after V lost 5 bases and J lost 10 bases. Here the CDR3 DNA reads TGCGCCAGCAGAGGGACTAGCGGGAGTAGGGGAGGCGAGCAGTTCTTC. This translates into CASRGTSGSRGGEQFF.

A note on this clonotype: One base away lies a much larger clone, so this may be a sequencing read error. The CDR3 region has the DNA TGTGCCAGCAGGGGCCCAACTAACTATGGCTACACCTTC. This encodes CASRGPTNYGYTF. The rearrangement uses TRBV28 and TRBJ1-2, with D hard to call. In germline, CDR1 is MDHEN, CDR2 SYDVKM. The CDR3 runs 13 residues. V was trimmed by 6 bases and J by 0 bases, leaving 8 bases between them.

The chain couples TRBV5-1 to TRBJ2-6; D unresolved. V gave up 4 bases and J gave up 2 bases, with 13 bases separating them. CDR3 length equals 16 residues. The germline gives CDR1 SGHRS, CDR2 YFSETQ. CDR3: CASSIIGLAGANVLTF. The CDR3 DNA reads TGCGCCAGCAGCATAATAGGGCTTGCTGGGGCCAACGTCCTGACTTTC.

This chain uses TRBV19 with TRBJ2-6; D ambiguous. V lost 9 bases to trimming and J lost 0 bases, with 6 bases between them. Germline V gene lookup returns CDR1 LNHDA and CDR2 SQIVND (reference sequence). CDR3 size: 13 residues. The CDR3 nucleotides are TGTGCCAGAAAGGTCTCTGGGGCCAACGTCCTGACTTTC. This translates into CARKVSGANVLTF.

A word on this clonotype: A junction end diverges from the germline sequence, so it may reflect a read error. The chain has TRBV29-1 and TRBJ2-1, with TRBD2 identical over 9 bases. CDR3 length: 14 amino acids. CDR1 is SQVTM and CDR2 is ANQGSEA in the germline V gene. CDR3 residues: CSVGLAGRFNERFF. The CDR3, as DNA: TGCAGCGTTGGTCTAGCGGGACGGTTCAATGAGCGGTTCTTC.

Of note for this clonotype: The junction departs from the called germline gene at one end, perhaps through a read error. The chain joins TRBV6-2 or TRBV6-3 to TRBJ2-6; tentatively, D is TRBD2 (6 bases). The germline V gene has CDR1 MNHEY and CDR2 SVGEGT. There are 16 residues in the CDR3. CDR3 nucleotide sequence: TGTGCCAGCAGTTACTTCGGGGACTCTGGGGCCAGCGTCCTGACTTTC. Translating it yields CASSYFGDSGASVLTF.

This clonotype has a single count. Because it lacks the conserved phenylalanine or tryptophan at the end, this CDR3 is likely a read error. The J gene is TRBJ2-7, the V gene TRBV4-2, with D perhaps assigned TRBD1 or TRBD2 (6 bases each). CDR1 and CDR2 (germline): LGHNA, YNFKEQ. The CDR3 is made up of 15 amino acids. CDR3 region: CASSQGGLGSYEQYL. DNA of the CDR3: TGTGCCAGTAGCCAAGGGGGACTCGGCTCCTACGAGCAGTACCTC.

In regard to this clonotype: Being one base from a much bigger clone, this may be a read error. The chain has TRBV5-4 and TRBJ2-3; 10 bases align to TRBD2. This CDR3 region has 17 residues. Trimming cost V 3 bases and J 2 bases; bases outside gene matches: 9. Germline V lookup: CDR1 SGHNT, CDR2 YYREEE (reference sequence). CDR3 sequence reads: CASSSKLAGRSTDTQYF. The CDR3 DNA follows: TGTGCCAGCAGCTCCAAACTAGCGGGAAGGTCCACAGATACGCAGTATTTT. The full variable domain, completed using reference TRBV5-4 and TRBJ2-3, is ETGVTQSPTHLIKTRGQQVTLRCSSQSGHNTVSWYQQALGQGPQFIFQYYREEENGRGNFPPRFSGLQFPNYSSELNVNALELDDSALYLCASSSKLAGRSTDTQYFGPGTRLTVL.

This rearrangement joins TRBV4-1 to TRBJ1-1; D is undetermined. Trimming pared 4 bases from V and 2 bases from J, leaving 17 bases between. The CDR3 extends over 16 amino acids. Germline-derived CDR1 and CDR2 are MGHRA and YSYEKL. The CDR3 DNA reads as TGCGCCAGCAGCCGAGGTCGCAGGCCCCTTAACACTGAAGCTTTCTTT. This codes for CASSRGRRPLNTEAFF.

Details on this clonotype: A read error is likely, as this CDR3 ends without the conserved phenylalanine or tryptophan. The chain has TRBV11-3 and TRBJ2-3; a weak D match, TRBD2 (5 bases). Looked up from germline, CDR1 is SGHNT and CDR2 is YENEEA. The CDR3 loop spans 14 amino acids. CDR3 coding DNA: TGTCCCAGTAGCTTCAGGACTAGCACAGATACGCAGTATTAT. Its protein product is CPSSFRTSTDTQYY.

This clonotype has more than one count but fewer than ten. A much more abundant neighbour one base away suggests this may be a read error. V usage is TRBV28 and J usage is TRBJ1-4, with D uncertain. Germline loops: CDR1 MDHEN, CDR2 SYDVKM. CDR3 length equals 13 residues. CDR3: CASSGFFNGKLFF. As DNA, the CDR3 is TGTGCCAGCAGTGGATTCTTTAATGGAAAACTGTTTTTT.

This clonotype was seen ten or more times. The chain employs TRBV12-3 or TRBV12-4 and TRBJ1-4; no firm D call. The CDR3 covers 10 residues. Trimming took off 6 bases at V and 8 bases at J, with 4 bases between the two ends. The CDR3 bases are TGTGCCAGCAGCGGGGAAAAACTGTTTTTT. It encodes CASSGEKLFF.

This clonotype was counted only a few times. The junction does not match germline at one end; this may be a read error. The genes are TRBV13 and TRBJ2-7; the D is unclear. CDR1 and CDR2 from the germline V gene are PRHDT and FYEKMQ (reference sequence). The CDR3 runs to 14 residues. The CDR3: CVSSLFLGYYEQYF. The CDR3 bases are TGTGTCAGCAGTTTGTTCCTGGGGTACTACGAGCAGTACTTC.

The genes are TRBV12-3 or TRBV12-4 and TRBJ2-5, with D hard to call. This CDR3 contains 14 residues. Trimming pared 3 bases from V and 5 bases from J, leaving 13 bases between. CDR3 sequence: CASSFPDSAETQYF. CDR3 in DNA: TGTGCCAGCAGTTTTCCGGATTCGGCTGAGACCCAGTACTTC.

As regards this clonotype: The germline gene is not matched at one end of the junction; a read error may be the cause. The chain joins TRBV2 to TRBJ2-2; TRBD1 matches at 8 bases. Germline V gene sequence: CDR1 SNHLY, CDR2 FYNNEI. The CDR3 runs 16 residues. CDR3 sequence: CATPTGDGGNTGEPFF. The DNA of the CDR3 is TGTGCCACCCCGACAGGGGACGGAGGGAACACCGGGGAGCCGTTTTTT.

The chain joins TRBV11-2 to TRBJ2-1, with a possible D match to TRBD1 (5 bases). Deletions cut 11 bases from V and 16 bases from J, with 33 bases between. Per the germline V gene, CDR1 is SGHAT and CDR2 is FQNNGV. The CDR3 extends over 15 amino acids. CDR3 loop: CAVSFDRGKGNEHFF. The CDR3 DNA is TGTGCCGTCAGTTTCGATAGGGGAAAGGGCAATGAACACTTCTTC.

With regard to this clonotype: A much larger clone lies a single base off, so this may be a read error. The chain joins TRBV11-2 to TRBJ2-3; 7 bases map to TRBD2. Germline CDR1 SGHAT, CDR2 FQNNGV. The length of the CDR3 is 17 residues. CDR3 amino acids: CASSLDPGETSTYTQYF. Written as DNA, the CDR3 is TGTGCCAGCAGCTTAGATCCGGGGGAGACTAGCACATATACGCAGTATTTT. Supplemented by reference TRBV11-2 and TRBJ2-3, the full variable domain reads EAGVAQSPRYKIIEKRQSVAFWCNPISGHATLYWYQQILGQGPKLLIQFQNNGVVDDSQLPKDRFSAERLKGVDSTLKIQPAKLEDSAVYLCASSLDPGETSTYTQYFGPGTRLTVL.

As for this clonotype: One base away lies a much larger clone, so this may be a sequencing read error. The chain combines TRBV10-3 with TRBJ2-1; 9 nucleotides line up with TRBD2. V was pared by 5 bases and J by 9 bases, with 14 bases of the junction left unmatched. Germline CDR1 reads ENHRY; CDR2 reads SYGVKD. The CDR3 spans 16 residues. In nucleotides, the CDR3 is TGTGCCATCAGTTCGACTAGCGGAGGGTTGTTAAGTGAGCAGTTCTTC. Translating gives CAISSTSGGLLSEQFF.

The chain combines TRBV6-5 with TRBJ1-1; no firm D call. The length of the CDR3 is 16 residues. CDR1 and CDR2 (germline): MNHEY, SVGAGI. V lost 6 bases to trimming and J lost 1 base, with 18 bases between them. The CDR3 sequence: CASRGLRLGANTEAFF. CDR3 coding DNA: TGTGCCAGCAGAGGACTACGTCTAGGAGCGAACACTGAAGCTTTCTTT.

The chain carries TRBV6-2 or TRBV6-3 and TRBJ2-7, with D tentatively TRBD1 (5 bases). The CDR3 has 14 amino acids. Looked up from germline, CDR1 is MNHEY and CDR2 is SVGEGT. V was trimmed by 5 bases and J by 0 bases, leaving 11 bases between them. The CDR3 nucleotides read TGTGCCAGCAGTGACAGACGGGTCTCCTACGAGCAGTACTTC. It specifies CASSDRRVSYEQYF.

Ten or more counts support this clonotype. The chain links TRBV5-1 to TRBJ1-2; 7 bases are shared with TRBD1. The germline gives CDR1 SGHRS, CDR2 YFSETQ. Trimming removed 4 bases from V and 0 bases from J; junction bases left unmatched: 18. The CDR3 loop spans 19 amino acids. This CDR3 reads CASSLGSGTEYITNYGYTF. The CDR3 DNA is TGCGCCAGCAGCCTTGGGTCGGGGACAGAGTACATTACTAACTATGGCTACACCTTC.

As to this clonotype: The CDR3 end shows no conserved phenylalanine or tryptophan, and so a read error is likely. The gene calls are TRBV2 and TRBJ2-7; D uncertain. The V end was cut by 7 bases, the J end by 7 bases, with 17 bases between. The CDR3 is 13 residues long. The germline gives CDR1 SNHLY, CDR2 FYNNEI. The CDR3 DNA reads TGTGCCAGCACCAGAGACAAGGTATGGGAGCAGTACTTA. Residues: CASTRDKVWEQYL.